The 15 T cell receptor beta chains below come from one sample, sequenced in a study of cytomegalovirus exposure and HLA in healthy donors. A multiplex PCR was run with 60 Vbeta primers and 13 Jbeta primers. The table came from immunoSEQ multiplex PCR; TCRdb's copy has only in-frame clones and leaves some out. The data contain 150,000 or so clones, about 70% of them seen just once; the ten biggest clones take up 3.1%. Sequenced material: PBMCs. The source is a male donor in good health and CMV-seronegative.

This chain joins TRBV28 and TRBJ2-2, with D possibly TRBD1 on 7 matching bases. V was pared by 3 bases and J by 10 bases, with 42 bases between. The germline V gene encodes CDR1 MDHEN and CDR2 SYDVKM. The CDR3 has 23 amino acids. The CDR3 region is CASSLASKPGQWPVAGFWEELFF. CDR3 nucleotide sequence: TGTGCCAGCAGTTTGGCAAGCAAACCGGGACAGTGGCCGGTGGCGGGATTTTGGGAGGAGCTGTTTTTT.

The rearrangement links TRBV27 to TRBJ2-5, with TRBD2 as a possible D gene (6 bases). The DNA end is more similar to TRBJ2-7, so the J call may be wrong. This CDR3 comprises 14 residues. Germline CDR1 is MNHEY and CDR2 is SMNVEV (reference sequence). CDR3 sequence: CASSRERGSYEQYF. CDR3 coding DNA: TGTGCCAGCTCCCGGGAGAGGGGCTCCTACGAGCAGTACTTC.

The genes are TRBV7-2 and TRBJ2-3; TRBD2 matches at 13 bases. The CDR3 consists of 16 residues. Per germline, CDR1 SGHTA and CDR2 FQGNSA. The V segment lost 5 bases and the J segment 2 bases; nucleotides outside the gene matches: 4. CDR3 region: CASSQTSGRPTDTQYF. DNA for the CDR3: TGTGCCAGCAGCCAGACTAGCGGGAGGCCCACAGATACGCAGTATTTT.

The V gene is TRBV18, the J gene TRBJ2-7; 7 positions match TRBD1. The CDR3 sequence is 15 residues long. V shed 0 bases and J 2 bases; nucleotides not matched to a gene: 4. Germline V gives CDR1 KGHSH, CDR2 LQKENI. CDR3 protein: CASSPPPGQPYEQYF. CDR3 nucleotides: TGTGCCAGCTCACCACCTCCGGGACAGCCCTACGAGCAGTACTTC.

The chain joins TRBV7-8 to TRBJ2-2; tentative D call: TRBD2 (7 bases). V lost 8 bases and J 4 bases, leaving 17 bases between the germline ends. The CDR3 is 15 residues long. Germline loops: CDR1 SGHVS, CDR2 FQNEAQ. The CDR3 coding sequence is TGTGCCAGCCCGTCCCGGGGGGCCGGCACCGGGGAGCTGTTTTTT. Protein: CASPSRGAGTGELFF.

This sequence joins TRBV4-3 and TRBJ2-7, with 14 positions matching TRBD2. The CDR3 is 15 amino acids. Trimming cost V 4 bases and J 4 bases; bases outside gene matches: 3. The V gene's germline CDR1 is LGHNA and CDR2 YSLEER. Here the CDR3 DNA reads TGCGCCAGCAGCCCCGGGACTAGCGGGAGTTACGAGCAGTACTTC. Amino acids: CASSPGTSGSYEQYF.

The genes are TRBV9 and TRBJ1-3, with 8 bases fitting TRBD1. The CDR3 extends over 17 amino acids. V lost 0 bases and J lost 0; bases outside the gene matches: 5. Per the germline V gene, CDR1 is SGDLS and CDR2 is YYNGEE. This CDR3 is CASSVALQGVSGNTIYF. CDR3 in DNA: TGTGCCAGCAGCGTAGCCCTACAGGGGGTCTCTGGAAACACCATATATTTT.

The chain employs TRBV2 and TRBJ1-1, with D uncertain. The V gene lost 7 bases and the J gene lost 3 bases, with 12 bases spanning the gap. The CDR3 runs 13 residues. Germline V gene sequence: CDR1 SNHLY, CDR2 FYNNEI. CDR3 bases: TGTGCCAGCATAGAGGAGATGGACACTGAAGCTTTCTTT. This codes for CASIEEMDTEAFF.

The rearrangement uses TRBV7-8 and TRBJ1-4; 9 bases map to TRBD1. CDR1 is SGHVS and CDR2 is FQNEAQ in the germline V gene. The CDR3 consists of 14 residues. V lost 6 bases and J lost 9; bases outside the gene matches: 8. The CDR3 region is CASRLDRGEQKLFF. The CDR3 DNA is TGTGCCAGCAGACTCGACAGGGGGGAGCAAAAACTGTTTTTT.

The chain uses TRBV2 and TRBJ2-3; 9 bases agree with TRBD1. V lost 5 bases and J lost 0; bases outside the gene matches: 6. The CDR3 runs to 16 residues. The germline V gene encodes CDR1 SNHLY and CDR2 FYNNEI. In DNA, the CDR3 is TGTGCCAGCAGTTGGGACAGGGAAATCAGCACAGATACGCAGTATTTT. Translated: CASSWDREISTDTQYF.

CDR3 region: CASSQDWPATSTDTQYF. The CDR3 DNA sequence: TGTGCCAGCAGCCAAGATTGGCCGGCGACTAGCACAGATACGCAGTATTTT. The rearrangement uses TRBV14 and TRBJ2-3; D is uncertain. Trimming pared 0 bases from V and 0 bases from J, leaving 13 bases between. CDR3 size: 17 residues. The germline V gene encodes CDR1 SGHDN and CDR2 FVKESK.

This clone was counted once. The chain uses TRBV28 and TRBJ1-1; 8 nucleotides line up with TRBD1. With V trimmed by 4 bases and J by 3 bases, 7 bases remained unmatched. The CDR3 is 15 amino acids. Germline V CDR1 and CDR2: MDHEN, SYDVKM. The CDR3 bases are TGTGCCAGCAGTTCCACCGGACAGGGCTACACTGAAGCTTTCTTT. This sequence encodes CASSSTGQGYTEAFF.

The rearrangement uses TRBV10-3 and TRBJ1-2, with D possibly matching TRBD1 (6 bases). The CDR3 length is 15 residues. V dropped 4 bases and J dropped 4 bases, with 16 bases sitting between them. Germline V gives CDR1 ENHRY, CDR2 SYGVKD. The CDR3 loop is CAISGDGGRTYGYTF. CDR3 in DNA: TGTGCCATCAGTGGAGACGGGGGGCGAACCTATGGCTACACCTTC.

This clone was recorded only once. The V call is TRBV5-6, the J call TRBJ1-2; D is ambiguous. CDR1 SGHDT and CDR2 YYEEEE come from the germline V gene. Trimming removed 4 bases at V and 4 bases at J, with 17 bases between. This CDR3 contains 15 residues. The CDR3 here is CASSLGPLYLYGYTF. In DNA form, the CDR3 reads TGTGCCAGCAGCCTAGGCCCGTTATATCTCTATGGCTACACCTTC.

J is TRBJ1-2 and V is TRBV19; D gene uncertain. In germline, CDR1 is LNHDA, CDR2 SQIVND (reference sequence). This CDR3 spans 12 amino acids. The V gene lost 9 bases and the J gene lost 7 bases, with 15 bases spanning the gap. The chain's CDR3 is CASRWRRGGYTF. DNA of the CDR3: TGTGCCAGCCGATGGCGAAGAGGTGGCTACACCTTC.